The rows below give T cell receptor beta chains drawn from one sample of a study of shared clonotypes between healthy human individuals. Assay used: immunoSEQ multiplex PCR; TCRdb lists only in-frame clones, some missing. The sample comprises about 470,000 clones, about four fifths of which are singletons, and roughly an eighth rests with the top ten. The source material was PBMCs. Receptors were obtained from a middle-aged woman in good health. Some clones in this sample may be carry-over from other donors' samples. CDR3s include the opening cysteine and the closing phenylalanine or tryptophan. Fields, in order: clone size, V gene, J gene, D gene, CDR3 length, CDR3 DNA, CDR3 protein. A D gene is named only where the DNA matches it firmly. Not every row has a clone size; where given, it reads once, few, many or a size class.

abundance: few; v_gene: TRBV2; j_gene: TRBJ1-5; d_gene: .; len: 15; CDR3nt: TGTGCCAGCAGTGAAGCGATCGGGACACACAGGCCCCAGCATTTT; CDR3aa: CASSEAIGTHRPQHF
abundance: .; v_gene: TRBV19; j_gene: TRBJ2-5; d_gene: .; len: 13; CDR3nt: TGTGCCAGTAGTATCAGGGATCAAGAGACCCAGTACTTC; CDR3aa: CASSIRDQETQYF
abundance: once; v_gene: TRBV21-1; j_gene: TRBJ1-5; d_gene: .; len: 15; CDR3nt: .; CDR3aa: CASSKVGQGADYLHF
abundance: .; v_gene: TRBV7-6; j_gene: TRBJ2-7; d_gene: .; len: 14; CDR3nt: TGTGCCAGCAGCTTAGGAGGGGCGGGTTACGAGCAGTACTTC; CDR3aa: CASSLGGAGYEQYF
abundance: .; v_gene: TRBV4-3; j_gene: TRBJ2-5; d_gene: .; len: 16; CDR3nt: TGCGCCAGCAGCCAAGGTCCGGGATTGTACCAAGAGACCCAGTACTTC; CDR3aa: CASSQGPGLYQETQYF
abundance: .; v_gene: TRBV28; j_gene: TRBJ2-7; d_gene: .; len: 20; CDR3nt: TGTGCCAGCAGTCCCCTTACACCGTCCGGGGGACGTAGAGGGCTCTACGAGCAGTACTTC; CDR3aa: CASSPLTPSGGRRGLYEQYF
abundance: once; v_gene: TRBV7-2; j_gene: TRBJ1-5; d_gene: .; len: 15; CDR3nt: TGTGCCAGCAGCCCCCAGGGGAATAGCAATCAGCCCCAGCATTTT; CDR3aa: CASSPQGNSNQPQHF
abundance: .; v_gene: TRBV11-1; j_gene: TRBJ2-7; d_gene: .; len: 13; CDR3nt: TGTGCCAGCAGCTTCGCCACTAGCTACGAGCAGTACTTC; CDR3aa: CASSFATSYEQYF
abundance: .; v_gene: TRBV29-1; j_gene: TRBJ2-3; d_gene: TRBD1; len: 14; CDR3nt: TGCAGCGTACTTAACAGGGGGCGAGTAGATACGCAGTATTTT; CDR3aa: CSVLNRGRVDTQYF
abundance: .; v_gene: TRBV28; j_gene: TRBJ1-5; d_gene: TRBD1; len: 14; CDR3nt: TGTGCCAGCAGTTCACCGGGACAGAATCAGCCCCAGCATTTT; CDR3aa: CASSSPGQNQPQHF
abundance: .; v_gene: TRBV7-2; j_gene: TRBJ2-1; d_gene: .; len: 15; CDR3nt: TGTGCCAGCAGCATCGTCCCGGAAGGGAACAATGAGCAGTTCTTC; CDR3aa: CASSIVPEGNNEQFF
abundance: once; v_gene: TRBV30; j_gene: TRBJ2-1; d_gene: .; len: 10; CDR3nt: TGTGCCCCCCGGAACAATGAGCAGTTCTTC; CDR3aa: CAPRNNEQFF
abundance: few; v_gene: TRBV10-3; j_gene: TRBJ1-2; d_gene: .; len: 14; CDR3nt: TGTGCCATCAGTGAGTCATCGCCGAACTATGGCTACACCTTC; CDR3aa: CAISESSPNYGYTF
abundance: .; v_gene: TRBV27; j_gene: TRBJ2-7; d_gene: .; len: 14; CDR3nt: TGTGCCAGCAGTTTATCAGGGGGGAACTACGAGCAGTACTTC; CDR3aa: CASSLSGGNYEQYF
abundance: .; v_gene: TRBV2; j_gene: TRBJ2-7; d_gene: TRBD2; len: 16; CDR3nt: TGTGCCAGTGCCGGGACTAGCGGGAGCAAGGGCTACGAGCAGTACTTC; CDR3aa: CASAGTSGSKGYEQYF
abundance: .; v_gene: TRBV6-4; j_gene: TRBJ2-1; d_gene: TRBD2; len: 16; CDR3nt: TGTGCCAGCAGTGACTCGGGTAGCGGGAGCTTCAATGAGCAGTTCTTC; CDR3aa: CASSDSGSGSFNEQFF
abundance: .; v_gene: TRBV11-2; j_gene: TRBJ2-5; d_gene: .; len: 14; CDR3nt: TGTGCCAGCAGCACAGGGTGGTACCAAGAGACCCAGTACTTC; CDR3aa: CASSTGWYQETQYF
abundance: once; v_gene: TRBV28; j_gene: TRBJ1-5; d_gene: TRBD1; len: 19; CDR3nt: TGTGCCAGCAGTTCATACCGGGACAGGGGGCGCCAACGCAATCAGCCCCAGCATTTT; CDR3aa: CASSSYRDRGRQRNQPQHF
abundance: .; v_gene: TRBV5-1; j_gene: TRBJ2-4; d_gene: .; len: 16; CDR3nt: TGCGCCAGCAGCTTGGACAGGCCAGGGGCCAAAAACATTCAGTACTTC; CDR3aa: CASSLDRPGAKNIQYF
abundance: .; v_gene: TRBV10-3; j_gene: TRBJ1-4; d_gene: .; len: 14; CDR3nt: TGTGCCATCAGTGAGCCAGGGTCTGGTGAAAAACTGTTTTTT; CDR3aa: CAISEPGSGEKLFF
abundance: .; v_gene: TRBV4-2; j_gene: TRBJ2-2; d_gene: .; len: 18; CDR3nt: TGTGCCAGCAGCCAAGAGGAGGGCGGGGTCGCCCCCACCGGGGAGCTGTTTTTT; CDR3aa: CASSQEEGGVAPTGELFF
abundance: .; v_gene: TRBV29-1; j_gene: TRBJ2-2; d_gene: .; len: 13; CDR3nt: TGCAGCGTTGACGGGAGTCGGTCCGGGGAGCTGTTTTTT; CDR3aa: CSVDGSRSGELFF
abundance: .; v_gene: TRBV15; j_gene: TRBJ2-7; d_gene: TRBD1; len: 16; CDR3nt: TGTGCCACCAGCAGAGCCGGGGGGACAGGGATCTACGAGCAGTACTTC; CDR3aa: CATSRAGGTGIYEQYF
abundance: .; v_gene: TRBV28; j_gene: TRBJ2-3; d_gene: TRBD2; len: 15; CDR3nt: TGTGCCAGCACCAGAGCGGGAGTCGACACAGATACGCAGTATTTT; CDR3aa: CASTRAGVDTDTQYF
abundance: .; v_gene: TRBV9; j_gene: TRBJ2-7; d_gene: .; len: 15; CDR3nt: TGTGCCAGCAGCGTAGGGCTAGCGCCCTCCTACGAGCAGTACTTC; CDR3aa: CASSVGLAPSYEQYF
abundance: .; v_gene: TRBV5-4; j_gene: TRBJ1-2; d_gene: .; len: 14; CDR3nt: TGCGCCAGCAGCCAAGGGGACTCGAGGGATGGCTACACCTTC; CDR3aa: CASSQGDSRDGYTF
abundance: .; v_gene: TRBV6-4; j_gene: TRBJ2-2; d_gene: .; len: 14; CDR3nt: TGTGCCAGCAGTGACGCGGGGACCACCGGGGAGCTGTTTTTT; CDR3aa: CASSDAGTTGELFF
abundance: once; v_gene: TRBV5-1; j_gene: TRBJ1-1; d_gene: .; len: 14; CDR3nt: TGCGCCAGCAGCTTGTTGGCAGAGAACACTGAAGCTTTCTTT; CDR3aa: CASSLLAENTEAFF
abundance: .; v_gene: TRBV29-1; j_gene: TRBJ2-1; d_gene: TRBD1; len: 15; CDR3nt: TGCAGCGTTGAATCCCGGGACAGGGGGGCTAATGAGCAGTTCTTC; CDR3aa: CSVESRDRGANEQFF
abundance: .; v_gene: TRBV4-1; j_gene: TRBJ2-7; d_gene: .; len: 14; CDR3nt: TGCGCCAGCAGCCAAATACACGGAACCTACGAGCAGTACTTC; CDR3aa: CASSQIHGTYEQYF
abundance: .; v_gene: TRBV6-1; j_gene: TRBJ1-1; d_gene: .; len: 14; CDR3nt: TGTGCCAGCAGTGAAATGGAGGGGGACACTGAAGCTTTCTTT; CDR3aa: CASSEMEGDTEAFF
abundance: .; v_gene: TRBV30; j_gene: TRBJ1-5; d_gene: TRBD1; len: 15; CDR3nt: TGTGCCTGGAGTGTAACAGGGGTGAGCAATCAGCCCCAGCATTTT; CDR3aa: CAWSVTGVSNQPQHF
abundance: .; v_gene: TRBV11-2; j_gene: TRBJ2-2; d_gene: .; len: 13; CDR3nt: TGTGCCACGGGGGCAGGGTATGCCGGGGAGCTGTTTTTT; CDR3aa: CATGAGYAGELFF
abundance: .; v_gene: TRBV27; j_gene: TRBJ2-1; d_gene: .; len: 13; CDR3nt: TGTGCCAGCAGCCCTACCCTGTACAATGAGCAGTTCTTC; CDR3aa: CASSPTLYNEQFF
abundance: .; v_gene: TRBV6-5; j_gene: TRBJ1-4; d_gene: TRBD1; len: 13; CDR3nt: TGTGCCAGCAGTCGGACAGGGAATGAAAAACTGTTTTTT; CDR3aa: CASSRTGNEKLFF
abundance: .; v_gene: TRBV2; j_gene: TRBJ1-3; d_gene: .; len: 15; CDR3nt: TGTGCCAGCAGTGCCGAACGAGGCTCTGGAAACACCATATATTTT; CDR3aa: CASSAERGSGNTIYF